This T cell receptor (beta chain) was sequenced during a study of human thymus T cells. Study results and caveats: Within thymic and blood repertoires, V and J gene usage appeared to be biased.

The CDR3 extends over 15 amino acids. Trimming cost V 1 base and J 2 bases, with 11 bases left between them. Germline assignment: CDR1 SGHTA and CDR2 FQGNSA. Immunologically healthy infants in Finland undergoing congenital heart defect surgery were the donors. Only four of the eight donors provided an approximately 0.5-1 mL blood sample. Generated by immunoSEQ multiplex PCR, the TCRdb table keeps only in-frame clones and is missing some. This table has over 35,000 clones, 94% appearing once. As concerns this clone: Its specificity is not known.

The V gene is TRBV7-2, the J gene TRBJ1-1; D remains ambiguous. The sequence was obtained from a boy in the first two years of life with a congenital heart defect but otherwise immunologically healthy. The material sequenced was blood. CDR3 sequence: CASSLGVWVNTEAFF. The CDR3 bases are TGTGCCAGCAGCTTAGGGGTATGGGTAAACACTGAAGCTTTCTTT.